This entry lists 24 T cell receptor beta chains sequenced from one sample in a study of multiple sclerosis patients with progressive multifocal leukoencephalopathy. The repertoire was sequenced with immunoSEQ multiplex PCR; TCRdb's copy has only in-frame clones and lacks some. The sample comprises 25,000 to 35,000 clones, about 90% of which are singletons, and under 4% rests with the top ten. Time point given: time of PML onset. The sequences come from PBMCs, collected from a patient treated with natalizumab. All receptors come from a human donor with progressive multifocal leukoencephalopathy.

This clone was seen more than once but under ten times. V and J are TRBV10-3 and TRBJ1-3; no definite D call. CDR1 is ENHRY, CDR2 SYGVKD, per germline. The CDR3 is 13 amino acids. Trimming removed 7 bases at V and 1 base at J, with 8 bases between. The chain's CDR3 is CAIKDRSGNTIYF. Here the CDR3 DNA reads TGTGCCATCAAGGATCGGTCTGGAAACACCATATATTTT.

CDR3 nucleotide sequence: TGCGCCAGCAGCCCAGGTAGCGGGGACTACAATGAGCAGTTCTTC. This sequence encodes CASSPGSGDYNEQFF. This sequence joins TRBV4-3 and TRBJ2-1; 8 bases are shared with TRBD2. This CDR3 has 15 amino acids. With V trimmed by 4 bases and J by 3 bases, 5 bases remained unmatched. Germline CDR1 reads LGHNA; CDR2 reads YSLEER.

The rearrangement joins TRBV28 to TRBJ2-2, with TRBD2 identical over 10 bases. Losses at the gene ends were 3 bases for V and 6 bases for J; bases not matched to a gene: 10. This CDR3 is 17 amino acids long. Germline V gene data show CDR1 as MDHEN and CDR2 as SYDVKM. For the CDR3, the DNA is TGTGCCAGCAGTTTTGGGTCTAGCGGGAGCTTGGCCGGGGAGCTGTTTTTT. It specifies CASSFGSSGSLAGELFF.

The rearrangement joins TRBV11-2 to TRBJ2-5, with D hard to call. The J call is in doubt because the DNA end fits TRBJ2-7 better. The CDR3 is 11 residues long. CDR1 and CDR2 (germline): SGHAT, FQNNGV. The CDR3 protein is CASSLWGEQYF. For the CDR3, the DNA is TGTGCCAGCAGCTTATGGGGCGAGCAGTACTTC.

This chain links TRBV4-1 with TRBJ2-5; the D call may be TRBD1 or TRBD2 (6 bases each). From germline, CDR1 is MGHRA and CDR2 YSYEKL. This CDR3 has 15 amino acids. Trimming took 3 bases from V and 5 from J, leaving 16 bases between them. The CDR3 DNA reads TGCGCCAGCAGCCAGGGACTCAAAGGGGGGGAGACCCAGTACTTC. It is translated as CASSQGLKGGETQYF.

The rearrangement uses TRBV21-1 and TRBJ1-1. TRBV21-1 is a known pseudogene. The CDR3 runs to 11 residues. The CDR3 protein is CPFHGGYEAFF. The CDR3 DNA reads as TGTCCCTTTCACGGGGGCTATGAAGCTTTCTTT.

The chain recombines TRBV10-3 with TRBJ1-2; D call uncertain. CDR3 length equals 11 residues. Trimming stripped 8 bases from V and 2 bases from J, with 6 bases between. CDR1 and CDR2 (germline): ENHRY, SYGVKD. This CDR3 reads CAIGSNYGYTF. As DNA, the CDR3 is TGTGCCATCGGTAGCAACTATGGCTACACCTTC.

This clone was counted only a few times. This rearrangement joins TRBV10-3 to TRBJ1-1; D is unclear. CDR1 is ENHRY and CDR2 is SYGVKD in the germline V gene. This CDR3 region has 13 residues. Trimming left V 4 bases short and J 1 base short, with 7 bases between. The CDR3, as DNA: TGTGCCATCAGTGCTGGCAGGAACACTGAAGCTTTCTTT. It yields the protein CAISAGRNTEAFF.

This sequence joins TRBV7-8 and TRBJ1-2; no definite D call. Germline CDR1 reads SGHVS; CDR2 reads FQNEAQ. Trimming took 1 base from V and 5 from J, leaving 8 bases between them. There are 13 residues in the CDR3. CDR3 nucleotide sequence: TGTGCCAGCAGCTTAGACGGAAGTTATGGCTACACCTTC. As protein: CASSLDGSYGYTF.

This chain links TRBV5-5 with TRBJ1-1; no definite D call. The V end lost 3 bases, the J end lost 11 bases, and 17 bases lay between the germline ends. Germline CDR1 and CDR2: SGHKS and YYEKEE (reference sequence). This CDR3 contains 13 residues. As DNA, the CDR3 is TGTGCCAGCAGCTCTCTCCCGGCACTGGGCGCTTTCTTT. It encodes CASSSLPALGAFF.

This sequence joins TRBV4-3 and TRBJ1-2; no clear D. This CDR3 spans 16 amino acids. Trimming took off 0 bases at V and 6 bases at J, with 17 bases between the two ends. Per the germline V gene, CDR1 is LGHNA and CDR2 is YSLEER. CDR3 sequence (DNA): TGCGCCAGCAGCCAAGATCGTCCGCAGCTAGGTCATGGCTACACCTTC. It translates to CASSQDRPQLGHGYTF.

J is TRBJ2-3 and V is TRBV6-5; 13 nucleotides match TRBD2. Germline CDR1 reads MNHEY; CDR2 reads SVGAGI. Trimming cost V 6 bases and J 5 bases; bases outside gene matches: 5. The CDR3 runs 15 residues. The CDR3 spells CASRQGLAGRDTQYF. The CDR3 nucleotides read TGTGCCAGCAGACAGGGACTAGCGGGAAGAGATACGCAGTATTTT.

The V gene is TRBV7-2, the J gene TRBJ2-2; D is uncertain. The germline V gene encodes CDR1 SGHTA and CDR2 FQGNSA. The V and J ends lost 5 bases and 5 bases respectively, with 12 bases between them. The CDR3 consists of 14 residues. The CDR3 sequence: CASSRRVSTGELFF. The CDR3 DNA sequence: TGTGCCAGCAGCCGACGGGTTTCAACCGGGGAGCTGTTTTTT.

There are a few counts of this clone. This chain joins TRBV2 and TRBJ1-4; 8 bases are shared with TRBD1. Trimming took 4 bases from V and 10 from J; bases not matched to a gene: 2. Germline V CDR1 and CDR2: SNHLY, FYNNEI. The CDR3 has 12 amino acids. In DNA, the CDR3 is TGTGCCAGCAGTGTAGACAGGGGAAAACTGTTTTTT. The encoded protein is CASSVDRGKLFF.

This clone was detected only once. This chain uses TRBV7-8 with TRBJ1-3; no definite D call. Germline lookup yields CDR1 SGHVS and CDR2 FQNEAQ. Trimming took 3 bases from V and 4 from J, leaving 13 bases between them. The CDR3 is 15 residues long. The CDR3 reads CASSFRASKGNTIYF. The CDR3 nucleotides read TGTGCCAGCAGCTTCCGGGCTTCGAAGGGAAACACCATATATTTT. Full variable domain (missing parts from reference TRBV7-8 and TRBJ1-3): GAGVSQSPRYKVAKRGQDVALRCDPISGHVSLFWYQQALGQGPEFLTYFQNEAQLDKSGLPSDRFFAERPEGSVSTLKIQRTQQEDSAVYLCASSFRASKGNTIYFGEGSWLTVV.

The rearrangement uses TRBV6-5 and TRBJ2-6, with a tentative D call TRBD1 (6 bases). Germline lookup yields CDR1 MNHEY and CDR2 SVGAGI. The ends were cut back, 2 bases at V and 0 bases at J, with 8 bases in the middle. The CDR3 is 16 amino acids. For the CDR3, the DNA is TGTGCCAGCAGTTACCGGACAGTCTCTGGGGCCAACGTCCTGACTTTC. Its protein product is CASSYRTVSGANVLTF.

J is TRBJ2-2 and V is TRBV28; no clear D. The germline V gene has CDR1 MDHEN and CDR2 SYDVKM. This CDR3 region has 15 residues. Trimming took 4 bases from V and 0 from J, leaving 9 bases between them. Here the CDR3 DNA reads TGTGCCAGCAGTTCCTGGGCTGCGAACACCGGGGAGCTGTTTTTT. This encodes CASSSWAANTGELFF.

Only one count was recorded for this clone. This sequence joins TRBV9 and TRBJ2-1; 8 nucleotides agree with TRBD2. From germline, CDR1 is SGDLS and CDR2 YYNGEE. This CDR3 comprises 15 residues. After removal of 0 bases from V and 6 bases from J, the junction contained 5 bases not matched to a gene. CDR3 in amino acids: CASSVGAAGVNEQFF. The CDR3, as DNA: TGTGCCAGCAGCGTAGGCGCAGCGGGAGTCAATGAGCAGTTCTTC. Based on the CDR3 plus reference TRBV9 and TRBJ2-1, the full variable domain is DSGVTQTPKHLITATGQRVTLRCSPRSGDLSVYWYQQSLDQGLQFLIQYYNGEERAKGNILERFSAQQFPDLHSELNLSSLELGDSALYFCASSVGAAGVNEQFFGPGTRLTVL.

The chain uses TRBV18 and TRBJ2-4, with a possible D match to TRBD1 (5 bases). The CDR3 consists of 11 residues. The V end lost 5 bases, the J end lost 8 bases, and 7 bases lay between the germline ends. CDR1 and CDR2 (germline): KGHSH, LQKENI. The DNA of the CDR3 is TGTGCCAGCTCAGGGGCAGACATTCAGTACTTC. Residues: CASSGADIQYF.

The V gene is TRBV19, the J gene TRBJ2-2; perhaps TRBD2 as D (6 bases). The V gene's germline CDR1 is LNHDA and CDR2 SQIVND (reference sequence). V was shortened by 1 base and J by 2 bases, with 14 bases between the two germline ends. The CDR3 loop spans 17 amino acids. Here the CDR3 DNA reads TGTGCCAGTAGTATAGGGTCCGGGACTCTTAACACCGGGGAGCTGTTTTTT. It encodes CASSIGSGTLNTGELFF. The full variable domain, completed using reference TRBV19 and TRBJ2-2, is DGGITQSPKYLFRKEGQNVTLSCEQNLNHDAMYWYRQDPGQGLRLIYYSQIVNDFQKGDIAEGYSVSREKKESFPLTVTSAQKNPTAFYLCASSIGSGTLNTGELFFGEGSRLTVL.

The chain recombines TRBV19 with TRBJ2-7; 13 bases fit TRBD2. This CDR3 has 17 residues. Germline assignment: CDR1 LNHDA and CDR2 SQIVND (reference sequence). Germline trimming cut 5 bases from V and 0 bases from J; bases unmatched to any gene: 7. CDR3 DNA: TGTGCCAGTAGTCCCGGACTAGCGGGAGTGAGCTCCTACGAGCAGTACTTC. Amino acid sequence: CASSPGLAGVSSYEQYF.

In DNA form, the CDR3 reads TGTGCCAGCAGTTTAGGGCAAAATGGTAGGGGGCAGTACTTC. This translates into CASSLGQNGRGQYF. The J gene is TRBJ2-7, the V gene TRBV27; a weak D match, TRBD1 (5 bases). V lost 2 bases and J 9 bases, leaving 17 bases between the germline ends. There are 14 residues in the CDR3. Germline CDR1 reads MNHEY; CDR2 reads SMNVEV (reference sequence).

The chain joins TRBV7-3 to TRBJ2-2; the D gene is possibly TRBD2 (6 bases). V shed 2 bases and J shed 6 bases, with 16 bases lying between them. Germline V lookup: CDR1 SGHTA, CDR2 FQGTGA. The CDR3 runs to 16 residues. The CDR3 region is CASSLLGGTQSGELFF. In nucleotides, the CDR3 is TGTGCCAGCAGCTTACTCGGCGGGACCCAATCCGGGGAGCTGTTTTTT.

The genes are TRBV4-3 and TRBJ2-3, with a weak D call TRBD1 (5 bases). The CDR3 totals 16 residues. V lost 0 bases and J lost 2, with 12 bases in between. Per the germline V gene, CDR1 is LGHNA and CDR2 is YSLEER. The CDR3 is CASSQEWGRATDTQYF. As DNA, the CDR3 is TGCGCCAGCAGCCAAGAGTGGGGCAGGGCCACAGATACGCAGTATTTT.